This T cell receptor (beta chain) came from a study of graft-versus-host responses after intestinal transplantation. For the study at large: All recipients got anti-thymocyte globulin induction, then tacrolimus and steroids for roughly 3 years.

Sequencing used immunoSEQ multiplex PCR; TCRdb keeps in-frame clones, though not all of them. The sample lists 9,500 to 12,000 clones, 90% to 95% seen once, with around 3.4% in the top ten. Regarding time point: postoperative day 105 after intestinal transplantation (dayNNNN = postoperative day). Study results and caveats: Individuals who had graft-donor T cell macrochimerism had allografts that showed high graft-versus-host to host-versus-graft clonal ratios. The recipient marrow held GvH clones, and some of them showed up first in ileum or blood.

The sample holds a few counts of this clone. Its antigen is unidentified. The ends were cut back, 3 bases at V and 4 bases at J, with 13 bases in the middle. The germline CDR1 and CDR2 sequences are SNHLY and FYNNEI. The CDR3 is made up of 16 amino acids. This TCR came from a human patient who received an intestinal transplant, so some T cells may come from the graft donor. Material: PBMCs, obtained 105 days after intestinal transplantation. The chain has TRBV2 and TRBJ1-6; D might be TRBD1 (5 bases). The CDR3 sequence is CASSDPGRYYNSPLHF. The CDR3 nucleotides read TGTGCCAGCAGTGACCCGGGACGGTATTATAATTCACCCCTCCACTTT.